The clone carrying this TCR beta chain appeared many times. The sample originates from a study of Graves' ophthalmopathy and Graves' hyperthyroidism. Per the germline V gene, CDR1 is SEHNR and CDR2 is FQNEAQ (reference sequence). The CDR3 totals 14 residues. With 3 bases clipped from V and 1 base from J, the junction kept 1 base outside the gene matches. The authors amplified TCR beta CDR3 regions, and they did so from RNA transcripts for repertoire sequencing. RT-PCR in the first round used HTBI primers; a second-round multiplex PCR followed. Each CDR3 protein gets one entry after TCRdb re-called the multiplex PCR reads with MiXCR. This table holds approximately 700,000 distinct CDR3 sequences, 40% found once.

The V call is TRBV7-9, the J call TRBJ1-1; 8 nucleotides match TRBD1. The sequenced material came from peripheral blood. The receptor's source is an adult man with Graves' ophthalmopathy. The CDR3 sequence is CASSFGQGNTEAFF. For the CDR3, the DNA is TGTGCCAGCAGCTTCGGACAGGGGAACACTGAAGCTTTCTTT.